This paragraph reports one T cell receptor beta chain. Its antigen remains unidentified. The input lacks base qualities; no much larger clone sits a single base away. TCR CDR3 regions were amplified from genomic DNA by multiplex PCR using the deep immunoSEQ assay. For each cell subset, the extracted genomic DNA was distributed evenly across all wells of several immunoSEQ 96-well plates, and each plate served as one replicate. For sorted subsets, approximately 190 ng of genomic DNA, equivalent to around 30,000 T cell genomes, went into each replicate PCR. Purified libraries were quantified with a Qubit 3.0 fluorometer, sized on a Bioanalyzer 2100, and re-quantified with the KAPA Library Quantification kit. A separate single-read 150-cycle Illumina NextSeq 550 flow cell was used to sequence each immunoSEQ 96-well plate. The original methods were these. Because only junctional sequences without quality scores were contained in the immunoSEQ output, filtering matching that applied to full-length reads could not be performed. Sequences were annotated with PyIR, a Python wrapper for IgBLAST v1.9, and V/J genes and CDR3 were assigned using IMGT germline references. Reads with weak V/J assignments (E-value above 1e-6), missing CDR3, stop codons, out-of-frame junctions, or ambiguous translated residues were removed. V3J clonotypes were defined as sequences sharing the same inferred V gene, J gene, and CDR3 amino acid sequence. The percentage overlap between two repertoires was calculated by dividing the number of shared unique clonotypes by the size of the smaller repertoire. Repertoire richness was assessed with RTK rarefaction, the Chao1 estimator, and Recon v2.1 estimates of unobserved clonotypes. For all TCRbeta clonotypes obtained by the gDNA method from four donors, generation probabilities were computed with OLGA. The source is immuneACCESS, and TCRdb retained only in-frame sequences with V and J called. Part of the clones is not carried over; for the studies checked, unresolved V genes explain less than half of this, and the remainder is unexplained. V, J and clone size are taken as reported in that table, and D and trimming were inferred from the DNA itself. This sample holds around 1.6 million clones; around 98% were observed only once. Of the sample, about 0.42% falls within the top ten clones.

The germline V gene encodes CDR1 LNHNV and CDR2 YYDKDF (reference sequence). The CDR3 starts with the cysteine, ends with the phenylalanine, and has 14 residues. Only the CDR3 part of the read is kept: 42 bases, read in frame from the first base. After removal of 6 bases from V and 4 bases from J, the junction retains 6 bases not matched to a gene. These data belong to a study of shared clonotypes between healthy human individuals (dated by TCRdb to the early 2020s). A note on the overall study: A few men and two women, aged 18 to 49 years, made up the cohort. For each donor, CD4 naive and CD4 memory were each given three plates, CD8 naive was given two plates, and CD8 memory was given one plate. To estimate repertoire size and how much clonotype sharing occurs between individuals, the study deeply sequenced the blood TCR repertoires of several healthy adults. To increase sequencing depth and limit assay-specific biases, different laboratories used diverse techniques to prepare libraries and sequence TCR repertoires. Between about 0.94 and 8.9 billion PBMCs per donor were obtained by leukapheresis.

Donors were healthy HIV-negative adults with no recently reported acute infections or vaccinations. Every donor was a Caucasian adult residing in Nashville, Tennessee, USA. CD4+ T cells were enriched by magnetic negative selection, after which naive cells were positively selected on CD45RA and the negative fraction was taken as the memory subset. Blood was collected by leukapheresis, and PBMCs were isolated by Ficoll-Histopaque density gradient centrifugation and then cryopreserved in liquid nitrogen vapor phase. Analytical flow cytometry was used to check the purity and quantity of every magnetically sorted T cell population. From each sorted fraction, genomic DNA was isolated and quantified by UV absorbance on a Nanodrop 2000c. Paper-wide results and their limitations: Naive subsets generally had larger estimated clonotype richness than memory subsets. Pairwise subsampling indicated that sequencing depth was expected to affect the degree of clonotype sharing among donors. Because the study included only a small number of donors, the genetic and exposure-history diversity represented was limited. Incomplete sequencing was indicated by rarefaction of sorted-subset datasets, despite the large sequencing depth. Clonotypes shared by all four sorted-subset donors showed higher generation probabilities than non-shared clonotypes. Sampling was restricted to blood, and TCR repertoires in tissues likely differ from the TCR repertoires found in blood. Roughly 5% of naive CD4, roughly 3.6% of naive CD8, approximately 2% of memory CD4, and roughly 0.4% of memory CD8 clonotypes were shared across several donors.

The receptor was derived from a man aged 25 to 45 in good health. Sequenced: naive CD4+ T cells sorted from blood. The cell subset or site tag for this specimen amounts to: CD45RA+ positively selected. This sequence uses TRBV15 and TRBJ2-3; TRBD2 aligns with 8 central bases. The DNA sequence follows: TGTGCCACCAGGCAGCGGGGGAGTTCAGATACGCAGTATTTT. Its product reads: CATRQRGSSDTQYF.